The 27 T cell receptor beta chains below were found in one sample sequenced in a study of OX40 agonist ivuxolimab in advanced cancers. TCRdb's table, derived via immunoSEQ multiplex PCR, lists solely in-frame clones and lacks some. The table has fewer than 120,000 clones, approximately 89% seen once. The sample here was CD4+ or CD8+ T cells sorted from blood, taken in a trial of the OX40 agonist ivuxolimab. Every receptor here comes from an adult with an advanced solid tumor such as melanoma, head and neck, liver or kidney cancer.

The rearrangement links TRBV7-3 to TRBJ2-2; the match to TRBD1 covers 7 bases. The V and J ends lost 0 bases and 3 bases, in that order; junction bases with no gene match: 4. The CDR3 length is 16 residues. The V gene's germline CDR1 is SGHTA and CDR2 FQGTGA. CDR3 amino acids: CASSLTPRGYTGELFF. CDR3 sequence (DNA): TGTGCCAGCAGCTTAACTCCCAGGGGGTACACCGGGGAGCTGTTTTTT.

The genes are TRBV7-2 and TRBJ2-4, with 8 bases matching TRBD1. CDR1 SGHTA and CDR2 FQGNSA come from the germline V gene. J lost 6 bases, V lost 5 bases, and 6 bases had no gene match. The CDR3 extends over 14 amino acids. In DNA form, the CDR3 reads TGTGCCAGCAGCCCAAGGACAGGGACAAACATTCAGTACTTC. As protein: CASSPRTGTNIQYF.

Comment on this clone: Different DNA sequences within this sample yield the same CDR3. The genes are TRBV5-1 and TRBJ1-5; D is undetermined. The V end lost 4 bases, the J end lost 2 bases, and 10 bases lay between the germline ends. CDR1 is SGHRS and CDR2 is YFSETQ in the germline V gene. The CDR3 runs 14 residues. This CDR3 is CASSPGSGNQPQHF. CDR3 nucleotide sequence: TGCGCCAGCAGCCCGGGGAGTGGCAATCAGCCCCAGCATTTT.

This chain connects TRBV5-1 to TRBJ1-5; 10 bases are a match to TRBD1. Germline V lookup: CDR1 SGHRS, CDR2 YFSETQ. This CDR3 region has 15 residues. Trimming at V came to 0 bases and at J to 7 bases, leaving 4 bases not matched to a gene. CDR3 DNA sequence: TGCGCCAGCAGCTTGGGGACAGGGGGTGAGCAGCCCCAGCATTTT. Protein: CASSLGTGGEQPQHF.

The rearrangement uses TRBV6-6 and TRBJ2-1; TRBD2 is a possible D gene (5 bases). Germline CDR1 MNHNY, CDR2 SVGAGI (reference sequence). Between the trimmed V and J ends, which lost 7 bases and 10 bases, there was a span of 20 bases. The CDR3 covers 14 residues. The CDR3 DNA reads as TGTGCCAGCAATTCTGTCCAGAACCGAGGGGAGCAGTTCTTC. It specifies CASNSVQNRGEQFF.

The V gene is TRBV13, the J gene TRBJ1-5, with TRBD1 identical over 9 bases. Germline V gives CDR1 PRHDT, CDR2 FYEKMQ (reference sequence). Unmatched junction bases numbered 12, after V lost 4 bases and J lost 2 bases. The CDR3 has 18 amino acids. The DNA of the CDR3 is TGTGCCAGCAGCTGGAAGCCGGGACAGGGTTTAGGCAATCAGCCCCAGCATTTT. Its translation is CASSWKPGQGLGNQPQHF.

This chain uses TRBV7-2 with TRBJ1-2; D is ambiguous. Trimming left V 5 bases short and J 0 bases short, with 4 bases between. This CDR3 is 12 amino acids long. The germline V gene encodes CDR1 SGHTA and CDR2 FQGNSA. The CDR3 here is CASSRSNYGYTF. The DNA for the CDR3 is TGTGCCAGCAGCCGGTCTAACTATGGCTACACCTTC.

The chain employs TRBV6-8 and TRBJ2-7, with D possibly matching TRBD1 (6 bases). The CDR3 loop spans 14 amino acids. Germline V CDR1 and CDR2: MNHGY, SAAAGT. Trimming took off 9 bases at V and 0 bases at J, with 15 bases between the two ends. The CDR3 sequence: CARTGPSGSYEQYF. The CDR3 DNA reads TGTGCCAGAACAGGGCCCTCCGGCTCCTACGAGCAGTACTTC.

The CDR3 DNA follows: TGTGCCAGCAGCTTGTGGGTGAATCAGCCCCAGCATTTT. Protein: CASSLWVNQPQHF. V usage is TRBV7-6 and J usage is TRBJ1-5; D call uncertain. The germline V gene encodes CDR1 SGHVS and CDR2 FNYEAQ. CDR3 length equals 13 residues. V lost 3 bases, J lost 4 bases, and 7 bases lay in between.

The chain joins TRBV9 to TRBJ1-2, with 7 bases fitting TRBD1. Germline V lookup: CDR1 SGDLS, CDR2 YYNGEE. This CDR3 contains 15 residues. The J segment lost 3 bases and the V segment lost 6 bases, leaving 11 bases of the junction unmatched. The CDR3 sequence is CASTSSQGRDYGYTF. The CDR3 coding sequence is TGTGCCAGCACCAGTTCACAGGGGAGGGACTATGGCTACACCTTC.

V usage is TRBV4-2 and J usage is TRBJ1-5; D call uncertain. CDR1 LGHNA and CDR2 YNFKEQ come from the germline V gene. Trimming stripped 0 bases from V and 5 bases from J, with 17 bases between. There are 17 residues in the CDR3. CDR3 DNA: TGTGCCAGCAGCCAAGATGCCGCCGAGGTTACGGATCAGCCCCAGCATTTT. This gives the protein CASSQDAAEVTDQPQHF.

The chain carries TRBV9 and TRBJ1-2, with D unclear. The CDR3 has 13 amino acids. The V and J ends lost 0 bases and 4 bases respectively, with 7 bases between them. Looked up from germline, CDR1 is SGDLS and CDR2 is YYNGEE. DNA of the CDR3: TGTGCCAGCAGCGTAGGAACAAGCTATGGCTACACCTTC. Translated, it gives CASSVGTSYGYTF.

The chain couples TRBV25-1 to TRBJ2-5, with D maybe TRBD1 (8 bases). CDR3 length equals 16 residues. Trimming cost V 3 bases and J 2 bases, with 16 bases left between them. The germline gives CDR1 MGHDK, CDR2 SYGVNS. CDR3 region: CASSDYRGGLQETQYF. CDR3 DNA sequence: TGTGCCAGCAGTGACTACAGGGGGGGCCTACAAGAGACCCAGTACTTC.

V is TRBV28 and J is TRBJ1-2; TRBD1 aligns across 8 bases. Germline lookup yields CDR1 MDHEN and CDR2 SYDVKM. V shed 5 bases, J shed 5 bases, and the junction held 4 bases outside the gene matches. This CDR3 spans 13 amino acids. This CDR3 is CASSPGGVYGYTF. The CDR3 bases are TGTGCCAGCAGTCCAGGGGGCGTTTATGGCTACACCTTC.

This clone was seen a single time. The genes are TRBV9 and TRBJ2-3; 8 positions agree with TRBD2. Germline trimming cut 3 bases from V and 0 bases from J; bases unmatched to any gene: 6. The CDR3 loop spans 16 amino acids. The germline gives CDR1 SGDLS, CDR2 YYNGEE. The CDR3 region is CASSARLAMSTDTQYF. The CDR3 bases are TGTGCCAGCAGCGCCCGACTAGCGATGAGCACAGATACGCAGTATTTT.

The V gene is TRBV20-1, the J gene TRBJ2-7; no clear D gene. The germline V gene has CDR1 DFQATT and CDR2 SNEGSKA (reference sequence). Trimming left V 3 bases short and J 6 bases short, with 9 bases between. This CDR3 has 11 residues. CDR3 nucleotide sequence: TGCAGTGCTAGTGACGGTCCCGAGCAGTACTTC. This encodes CSASDGPEQYF.

In the case of this clone: Its ends do not fully match the called genes, so a read error is possible. This chain connects TRBV7-7 to TRBJ2-5; 13 nucleotides match TRBD2. Germline CDR1 is SSHAT and CDR2 is FNYEAQ (reference sequence). There are 15 residues in the CDR3. The DNA of the CDR3 is TGTGCTAGCAGCACCGGACTAGCGGGGGTGGAGACCCAGTACTTC. This sequence encodes CASSTGLAGVETQYF.

The chain carries TRBV7-2 and TRBJ2-2; D remains ambiguous. CDR1 and CDR2 from the germline V gene are SGHTA and FQGNSA. V shed 0 bases and J shed 1 base, with 9 bases lying between them. There are 16 residues in the CDR3. Here the CDR3 DNA reads TGTGCCAGCAGCTTAGCGCTGGGTCGGAACACCGGGGAGCTGTTTTTT. Its protein product is CASSLALGRNTGELFF.

This sequence joins TRBV7-2 and TRBJ1-6; TRBD1 matches at 9 bases. V trimming: 9 bases; J trimming: 10 bases; junction bases outside the gene matches: 10. In germline, CDR1 is SGHTA, CDR2 FQGNSA. This CDR3 comprises 14 residues. CDR3 in amino acids: CASTLGQGNSPLHF. The CDR3 nucleotides are TGTGCCAGTACACTGGGACAGGGTAACTCACCCCTCCACTTT. Together with reference TRBV7-2 and TRBJ1-6, the CDR3 gives the full variable domain: GAGVSQSPSNKVTEKGKDVELRCDPISGHTALYWYRQSLGQGLEFLIYFQGNSAPDKSGLPSDRFSAERTGGSVSTLTIQRTQQEDSAVYLCASTLGQGNSPLHFGNGTRLTVT.

V is TRBV6-5 and J is TRBJ1-6; no clear D. V shed 6 bases and J shed 4 bases, with 10 bases lying between them. Germline lookup yields CDR1 MNHEY and CDR2 SVGAGI. The length of the CDR3 is 14 residues. The CDR3 DNA sequence: TGTGCCAGCAGGACACGGCCTTATAATTCACCCCTCCACTTT. Protein sequence: CASRTRPYNSPLHF.

The rearrangement uses TRBV11-3 and TRBJ1-6; no firm D call. This CDR3 is built from 14 residues. The germline V gene has CDR1 SGHNT and CDR2 YENEEA. Deletions cut 5 bases from V and 0 bases from J, with 5 bases between. The CDR3 reads CASSLGSYNSPLHF. CDR3 DNA: TGTGCCAGCAGCCTTGGCTCCTATAATTCACCCCTCCACTTT.

This clone was seen a few times. This chain connects TRBV2 to TRBJ1-2, with 7 nucleotides matching TRBD1. From germline, CDR1 is SNHLY and CDR2 FYNNEI. V was clipped by 6 bases and J by 3 bases; unmatched bases: 4. This CDR3 contains 13 residues. CDR3 sequence reads: CASRTGTDYGYTF. The CDR3 DNA is TGTGCCAGCAGGACCGGGACAGACTATGGCTACACCTTC.

This sequence joins TRBV18 and TRBJ1-2; D unresolved. The CDR3 has 12 residues. Trimming cost V 2 bases and J 8 bases, with 9 bases left between them. Germline V gene lookup returns CDR1 KGHSH and CDR2 LQKENI. This CDR3 is CASSPALKGYTF. CDR3 nucleotides: TGTGCCAGCTCACCAGCGCTAAAAGGCTACACCTTC.

This chain uses TRBV10-3 with TRBJ2-2; D assignment may be TRBD1 or TRBD2 (5 bases each). V lost 5 bases, J lost 7 bases, and 14 bases lay in between. The CDR3 runs to 14 residues. The germline V gene encodes CDR1 ENHRY and CDR2 SYGVKD. The CDR3 spells CAISKGTASGELFF. For the CDR3, the DNA is TGTGCCATCAGTAAAGGGACGGCTAGCGGGGAGCTGTTTTTT.

The J gene is TRBJ2-2, the V gene TRBV4-3; either TRBD1 or TRBD2 may fit D (5 bases each). Germline values: CDR1 LGHNA, CDR2 YSLEER. The CDR3 sequence is 16 residues long. V lost 0 bases and J lost 0, with 8 bases in between. The CDR3 DNA reads TGCGCCAGCAGCCAAGATCGAGGGGCGAACACCGGGGAGCTGTTTTTT. Translating it yields CASSQDRGANTGELFF.

V gene TRBV5-8 combines with J gene TRBJ1-5; 8 bases are a match to TRBD1. The CDR3 has 15 residues. CDR1 SGHTS and CDR2 YDEGEE come from the germline V gene. The J segment lost 4 bases and the V segment lost 5 bases, leaving 8 bases of the junction unmatched. The CDR3 region is CASSFSGGRNQPQHF. CDR3 DNA sequence: TGTGCCAGCAGTTTTTCAGGGGGCCGGAATCAGCCCCAGCATTTT.

The rearrangement links TRBV5-1 to TRBJ2-5; no firm D call. The ends were cut back, 0 bases at V and 1 base at J, with 1 base in the middle. The length of the CDR3 is 12 residues. In germline, CDR1 is SGHRS, CDR2 YFSETQ. The CDR3 reads CASSLAQETQYF. DNA for the CDR3: TGCGCCAGCAGCTTGGCCCAAGAGACCCAGTACTTC.